This T cell receptor (beta chain) was documented in a study of T-cell reconstitution after alpha-beta-depleted transplantation in children. Study results and limitations: At day 60, the high TCRbeta diversity found in some patients originated from recipient T cells and thymic progenitors that had survived. Reports say that about two months after transplant, the alpha-beta T cells came out of several hundred graft clones that had expanded. A year post-transplant, T-cell counts and diversity derived mostly from newly produced T cells.

Researchers prepared the TCRbeta library using unique molecular identifiers, the study reports. TCRdb itself ran the PCR reads through MiXCR, one entry per CDR3 protein. The sample has about 300,000 distinct CDR3 sequences, around a tenth seen once. The CDR3 runs to 14 residues. Between the trimmed V and J ends, which lost 3 bases and 5 bases, there was a span of 8 bases. Per the germline V gene, CDR1 is MNHEY and CDR2 is SMNVEV (reference sequence). This clonotype came up many times. Its specificity is not known. Here the sequenced sample was PBMCs, taken before TCRalphabeta/CD19-depleted stem cell transplant. The TCR sequence derives from a boy younger than two with acute myeloid leukemia, due to receive a stem cell transplant. The J gene is TRBJ1-6, the V gene TRBV27, with D unclear. The CDR3 region has the DNA TGTGCCAGCAGTTTGGCCAGGAATAATTCACCCCTCCACTTT. Translated: CASSLARNNSPLHF.